Below are 29 T cell receptor beta chains sequenced from a single sample in a study of cytomegalovirus exposure and HLA in healthy donors. PCR employed 60 Vbeta and 13 Jbeta primers. Profiling relied on immunoSEQ multiplex PCR, and the TCRdb table lists in-frame clones only, not all of them. The table has 130,000 or so clones, about 74% seen once. The specimen was PBMCs. These receptors were taken from a man between 18 and 35 years old in good health and CMV-seropositive.

This clone has just a few counts. V usage is TRBV28 and J usage is TRBJ2-5; 7 nucleotides line up with TRBD2. The length of the CDR3 is 13 residues. The germline V gene encodes CDR1 MDHEN and CDR2 SYDVKM. V was clipped by 6 bases and J by 5 bases; unmatched bases: 6. The CDR3 DNA sequence: TGTGCCAGCAGAAATAGCGGGCGGGAGACCCAGTACTTC. This translates into CASRNSGRETQYF.

J is TRBJ1-3 and V is TRBV19, with D possibly matching TRBD1 (6 bases). Germline assignment: CDR1 LNHDA and CDR2 SQIVND (reference sequence). Trimming took off 3 bases at V and 0 bases at J, with 12 bases between the two ends. The CDR3 runs to 16 residues. The CDR3 region is CASSIGTGFSGNTIYF. The CDR3 DNA follows: TGTGCCAGTAGTATCGGAACAGGGTTCTCTGGAAACACCATATATTTT. Based on the CDR3 plus reference TRBV19 and TRBJ1-3, the full variable domain is DGGITQSPKYLFRKEGQNVTLSCEQNLNHDAMYWYRQDPGQGLRLIYYSQIVNDFQKGDIAEGYSVSREKKESFPLTVTSAQKNPTAFYLCASSIGTGFSGNTIYFGEGSWLTVV.

This clone was seen a handful of times. The rearrangement joins TRBV9 to TRBJ2-7; 10 bases map to TRBD2. V lost 0 bases to trimming and J lost 5 bases; unmatched junction nucleotides: 5. The length of the CDR3 is 15 residues. Germline V gene lookup returns CDR1 SGDLS and CDR2 YYNGEE. The CDR3: CASSVGGLAPHEQYF. The CDR3, as DNA: TGTGCCAGCAGCGTAGGGGGACTAGCGCCCCACGAGCAGTACTTC.

The chain links TRBV11-2 to TRBJ2-3; the D gene is possibly TRBD1 (6 bases). The CDR3 runs 17 residues. V was cut by 1 base and J by 2 bases, with 16 bases left in between. CDR1 is SGHAT and CDR2 is FQNNGV in the germline V gene. The CDR3 loop is CASSLALRTGYTDTQYF. CDR3 nucleotide sequence: TGTGCCAGCAGCTTAGCCCTTCGAACAGGGTACACAGATACGCAGTATTTT. The full variable domain, rest sourced from reference TRBV11-2 and TRBJ2-3, is EAGVAQSPRYKIIEKRQSVAFWCNPISGHATLYWYQQILGQGPKLLIQFQNNGVVDDSQLPKDRFSAERLKGVDSTLKIQPAKLEDSAVYLCASSLALRTGYTDTQYFGPGTRLTVL.

The CDR3 DNA sequence: TGTGCCAGTAGACCTGTAACAGGGTTCGCGACTGAAGCTTTCTTT. It is translated as CASRPVTGFATEAFF. The chain has TRBV19 and TRBJ1-1, with D possibly TRBD1 on 6 matching bases. V lost 6 bases, J lost 5 bases, and 19 bases lay in between. CDR1 is LNHDA, CDR2 SQIVND, per germline (reference sequence). There are 15 residues in the CDR3.

This clone came up a few times. The V and J genes are TRBV2 and TRBJ1-2; the D gene is possibly TRBD1 (5 bases). This CDR3 spans 13 amino acids. Germline CDR1 reads SNHLY; CDR2 reads FYNNEI. The germline V and J ends were trimmed by 6 bases and 1 base, with 9 bases remaining between them. In DNA, the CDR3 is TGTGCCAGCAGGGTAGACAGTAACTATGGCTACACCTTC. Amino acids: CASRVDSNYGYTF.

Remarks on this clone: At one of its ends the junction is not consistent with the germline gene, which may arise from a read error. The sample contains more than one DNA sequence encoding this CDR3. The chain carries TRBV7-7 and TRBJ2-6; D not resolved. The CDR3 spans 15 residues. Looked up from germline, CDR1 is SSHAT and CDR2 is FNYEAQ (reference sequence). Here the CDR3 DNA reads TGTGCTAGCAGCCCGTCTGGCCCTGGGGCCAACGTCCTGACTTTC. This sequence encodes CASSPSGPGANVLTF. The whole variable domain, remainder taken from reference TRBV7-7 and TRBJ2-6, is GAGVSQSPRYKVTKRGQDVTLRCDPISSHATLYWYQQALGQGPEFLTYFNYEAQPDKSGLPSDRFSAERPEGSISTLTIQRTEQRDSAMYRCASSPSGPGANVLTFGAGSRLTVL.

The chain recombines TRBV7-2 with TRBJ2-7; D call uncertain. Germline lookup yields CDR1 SGHTA and CDR2 FQGNSA. V lost 3 bases and J lost 0, with 3 bases in between. CDR3 length: 12 amino acids. The CDR3 DNA reads TGTGCCAGCAGCTTTAGCTCCTACGAGCAGTACTTC. Its protein product is CASSFSSYEQYF. Supplemented by reference TRBV7-2 and TRBJ2-7, the full variable domain reads GAGVSQSPSNKVTEKGKDVELRCDPISGHTALYWYRQSLGQGLEFLIYFQGNSAPDKSGLPSDRFSAERTGGSVSTLTIQRTQQEDSAVYLCASSFSSYEQYFGPGTRLTVT.

V gene TRBV6-1 combines with J gene TRBJ2-2; perhaps TRBD1 as D (6 bases). With 2 bases removed from V and 7 bases from J, the gap between germline ends came to 11 bases. CDR1 is MNHNS and CDR2 is SASEGT in the germline V gene. The CDR3 runs 14 residues. The CDR3 region is CASSEIQGIGELFF. CDR3 nucleotide sequence: TGTGCCAGCAGTGAAATTCAGGGGATCGGGGAGCTGTTTTTT.

The chain combines TRBV5-1 with TRBJ2-4; 7 positions match TRBD1. Germline V gives CDR1 SGHRS, CDR2 YFSETQ. V was clipped by 3 bases and J by 7 bases; unmatched bases: 7. The CDR3 is 14 amino acids. DNA for the CDR3: TGCGCCAGCAGCTCAACAGGGGATGGTAACATTCAGTACTTC. Encoded protein: CASSSTGDGNIQYF.

The rearrangement joins TRBV6-1 to TRBJ2-7, with a possible D match to TRBD2 (6 bases). Germline V CDR1 and CDR2: MNHNS, SASEGT. Trimming took off 6 bases at V and 3 bases at J, with 18 bases between the two ends. The CDR3 is 15 residues long. The DNA of the CDR3 is TGTGCCAGCAGCCGGAGGGCAGGGATGTTCTACGAGCAGTACTTC. Its protein is CASSRRAGMFYEQYF.

The J gene is TRBJ1-5, the V gene TRBV2; D remains ambiguous. Trimming stripped 3 bases from V and 6 bases from J, with 9 bases between. Germline values: CDR1 SNHLY, CDR2 FYNNEI. The CDR3 is 13 amino acids. The CDR3 coding sequence is TGTGCCAGCAGTGACTCTTCGGGTCAGCCCCAGCATTTT. It encodes CASSDSSGQPQHF.

This chain connects TRBV30 to TRBJ1-2, with 8 bases that match TRBD1. The V gene end was trimmed by 1 base and the J gene end by 7 bases; junction bases not matched to a gene: 8. The CDR3 consists of 14 residues. Germline CDR1 is GTSNPN and CDR2 is SVGIG (reference sequence). Here the CDR3 reads CAWSALQGAAGYTF. The CDR3 coding sequence is TGTGCCTGGAGTGCCCTCCAGGGGGCAGCTGGCTACACCTTC.

The chain carries TRBV18 and TRBJ1-1; TRBD1 is a possible D gene (5 bases). Germline CDR1 reads KGHSH; CDR2 reads LQKENI. Between the trimmed V and J ends, which lost 3 bases and 0 bases, there was a span of 8 bases. The CDR3 is 14 residues long. CDR3 in amino acids: CASSPKGMNTEAFF. CDR3 sequence (DNA): TGTGCCAGCTCACCCAAGGGGATGAACACTGAAGCTTTCTTT.

This clone was seen just once. The chain joins TRBV13 to TRBJ2-3; 10 nucleotides line up with TRBD2. Looked up from germline, CDR1 is PRHDT and CDR2 is FYEKMQ (reference sequence). The CDR3 contains 15 residues. Trimming took 5 bases from V and 4 from J; bases not matched to a gene: 6. The CDR3, as DNA: TGTGCCAGCAGCCAAAGCGGGGGGGCAGCAGATACGCAGTATTTT. The encoded protein is CASSQSGGAADTQYF.

The chain carries TRBV7-2 and TRBJ2-1; D is undetermined. The V end lost 5 bases, the J end lost 4 bases, and 15 bases lay between the germline ends. CDR3 length: 15 amino acids. Germline V gene lookup returns CDR1 SGHTA and CDR2 FQGNSA. In nucleotides, the CDR3 is TGTGCCAGCAGCCCACTATCAACTCAATACAATGAGCAGTTCTTC. This sequence encodes CASSPLSTQYNEQFF.

The chain uses TRBV30 and TRBJ2-1, with TRBD2 identical over 9 bases. This CDR3 contains 17 residues. CDR1 GTSNPN and CDR2 SVGIG come from the germline V gene (reference sequence). The trim removed 0 bases at V and 4 bases at J, leaving 10 bases unmatched. CDR3 sequence: CAWSVFGRLAVYNEQFF. The CDR3, as DNA: TGTGCCTGGAGTGTCTTTGGTAGACTAGCGGTATACAATGAGCAGTTCTTC.

The chain is built from TRBV6-5 and TRBJ2-7; 9 bases match TRBD2. Germline CDR1 MNHEY, CDR2 SVGAGI. Trimming at V came to 6 bases and at J to 1 base, leaving 7 bases not matched to a gene. The CDR3 spans 15 residues. The DNA for the CDR3 is TGTGCCAGCAGCCCCCAAGCGGGGGGTTCCTACGAGCAGTACTTC. This codes for CASSPQAGGSYEQYF.

The rearrangement joins TRBV29-1 to TRBJ1-1, with D perhaps TRBD1 (6 bases). The CDR3 contains 16 residues. Per the germline V gene, CDR1 is SQVTM and CDR2 is ANQGSEA. The germline V and J ends were trimmed by 7 bases and 0 bases, with 21 bases remaining between them. In DNA form, the CDR3 reads TGCAGCGCCCTACAGGGTAGTGCTTGGATGAACACTGAAGCTTTCTTT. Encoded protein: CSALQGSAWMNTEAFF.

The chain is built from TRBV28 and TRBJ2-1; 9 bases are a match to TRBD1. CDR3 length: 14 residues. Germline lookup yields CDR1 MDHEN and CDR2 SYDVKM. J lost 6 bases, V lost 5 bases, and 5 bases had no gene match. The CDR3, as DNA: TGTGCCAGCAGTCCGGGGACAGGGTTCAATGAGCAGTTCTTC. This sequence encodes CASSPGTGFNEQFF.

The chain carries TRBV19 and TRBJ1-5; TRBD1 aligns across 11 bases. V lost 4 bases to trimming and J lost 0 bases; unmatched junction nucleotides: 5. The CDR3 spans 17 residues. Germline-derived CDR1 and CDR2 are LNHDA and SQIVND (reference sequence). The chain's CDR3 is CASSRTGGQYSNQPQHF. In DNA, the CDR3 is TGTGCCAGTAGTAGGACAGGGGGCCAGTATAGCAATCAGCCCCAGCATTTT.

The rearrangement joins TRBV11-2 to TRBJ2-7, with D maybe TRBD2 (6 bases). This CDR3 is 15 amino acids long. Per the germline V gene, CDR1 is SGHAT and CDR2 is FQNNGV. The germline V and J ends were trimmed by 1 base and 0 bases, with 10 bases remaining between them. The CDR3 sequence is CASSLGPAGSYEQYF. The DNA of the CDR3 is TGTGCCAGCAGCTTAGGCCCAGCGGGCTCCTACGAGCAGTACTTC.

The chain combines TRBV18 with TRBJ2-7; D not certain. Germline CDR1 is KGHSH and CDR2 is LQKENI. The CDR3 is made up of 13 amino acids. The V gene lost 2 bases and the J gene lost 5 bases, with 10 bases spanning the gap. The CDR3 DNA is TGTGCCAGCTCACCATCGATGGGCAACGAGCAGTACTTC. This translates into CASSPSMGNEQYF.

The chain uses TRBV7-8 and TRBJ2-7; 7 nucleotides line up with TRBD2. This CDR3 region has 13 residues. J was trimmed by 2 bases and V by 5 bases; bases with no gene match: 3. Germline V CDR1 and CDR2: SGHVS, FQNEAQ. For the CDR3, the DNA is TGTGCCAGCAGCCGACTAGCAGCCTACGAGCAGTACTTC. Its translation: CASSRLAAYEQYF.

This clone was observed a few times. The chain recombines TRBV29-1 with TRBJ1-1, with D perhaps matching TRBD1 (6 bases). Germline CDR1 reads SQVTM; CDR2 reads ANQGSEA. The germline V and J ends were trimmed by 5 bases and 7 bases, with 11 bases remaining between them. This CDR3 comprises 11 residues. The CDR3 reads CSVRTDLEAFF. In nucleotides, the CDR3 is TGCAGCGTTCGGACAGATCTTGAAGCTTTCTTT.

The rearrangement links TRBV27 to TRBJ2-7; no reliable D call. V lost 6 bases, J lost 1 base, and 4 bases lay in between. The CDR3 extends over 11 amino acids. Germline V gene sequence: CDR1 MNHEY, CDR2 SMNVEV (reference sequence). In DNA, the CDR3 is TGTGCCAGCAGCCTTTCCTACGAGCAGTACTTC. Residues: CASSLSYEQYF.

V gene TRBV28 combines with J gene TRBJ1-5; D is unclear. Germline lookup yields CDR1 MDHEN and CDR2 SYDVKM. V dropped 2 bases and J dropped 3 bases, with 8 bases sitting between them. This CDR3 contains 14 residues. The CDR3 DNA reads TGTGCCAGCAGTTTAGCGGGGAACAATCAGCCCCAGCATTTT. This codes for CASSLAGNNQPQHF.

The chain joins TRBV5-4 to TRBJ2-2; 7 nucleotides match TRBD1. The CDR3 has 15 residues. Unmatched junction bases numbered 1, after V lost 1 base and J lost 1 base. From germline, CDR1 is SGHNT and CDR2 YYREEE (reference sequence). For the CDR3, the DNA is TGTGCCAGCAGCTTGAGGGACAGGAACACCGGGGAGCTGTTTTTT. This gives the protein CASSLRDRNTGELFF.

The chain uses TRBV11-2 and TRBJ1-1; D is uncertain. Trimming cost V 5 bases and J 3 bases, with 10 bases left between them. Germline values: CDR1 SGHAT, CDR2 FQNNGV. CDR3 length: 13 residues. As DNA, the CDR3 is TGTGCCAGCAGCCGGGAATTGTACACTGAAGCTTTCTTT. This translates into CASSRELYTEAFF. The full variable domain, in which reference TRBV11-2 and TRBJ1-1 provide the parts outside the CDR3, is EAGVAQSPRYKIIEKRQSVAFWCNPISGHATLYWYQQILGQGPKLLIQFQNNGVVDDSQLPKDRFSAERLKGVDSTLKIQPAKLEDSAVYLCASSRELYTEAFFGQGTRLTVV.